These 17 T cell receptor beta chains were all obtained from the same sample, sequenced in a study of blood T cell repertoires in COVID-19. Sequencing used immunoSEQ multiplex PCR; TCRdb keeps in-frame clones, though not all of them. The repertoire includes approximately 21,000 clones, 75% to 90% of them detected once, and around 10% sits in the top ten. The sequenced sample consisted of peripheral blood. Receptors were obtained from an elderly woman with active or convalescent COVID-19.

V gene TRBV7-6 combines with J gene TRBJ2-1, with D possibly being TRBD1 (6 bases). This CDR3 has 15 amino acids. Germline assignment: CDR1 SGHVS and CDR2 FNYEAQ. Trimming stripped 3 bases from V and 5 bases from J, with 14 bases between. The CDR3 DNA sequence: TGTGCCAGCAGCTTTCTCAGGGGCTATAACAATGAGCAGTTCTTC. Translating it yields CASSFLRGYNNEQFF.

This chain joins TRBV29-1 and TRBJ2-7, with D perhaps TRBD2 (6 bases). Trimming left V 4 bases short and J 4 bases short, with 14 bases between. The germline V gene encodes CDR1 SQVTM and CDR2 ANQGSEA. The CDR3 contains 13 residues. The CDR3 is CSVAWGVGYEQYF. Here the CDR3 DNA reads TGCAGCGTTGCATGGGGGGTTGGGTACGAGCAGTACTTC.

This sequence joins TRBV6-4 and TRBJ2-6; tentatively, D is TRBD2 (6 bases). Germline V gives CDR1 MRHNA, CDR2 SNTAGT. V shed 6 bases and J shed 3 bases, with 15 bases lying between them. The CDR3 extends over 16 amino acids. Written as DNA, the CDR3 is TGTGCCAGCAGACCCAACACTAGCTTTGGGGCCAACGTCCTGACTTTC. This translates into CASRPNTSFGANVLTF.

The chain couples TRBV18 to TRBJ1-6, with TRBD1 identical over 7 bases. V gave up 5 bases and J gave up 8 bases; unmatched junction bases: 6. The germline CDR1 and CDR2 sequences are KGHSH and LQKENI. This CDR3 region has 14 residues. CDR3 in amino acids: CASSSTGLDSPLHF. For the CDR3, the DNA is TGTGCCAGCTCATCGACAGGGTTGGATTCACCCCTCCACTTT.

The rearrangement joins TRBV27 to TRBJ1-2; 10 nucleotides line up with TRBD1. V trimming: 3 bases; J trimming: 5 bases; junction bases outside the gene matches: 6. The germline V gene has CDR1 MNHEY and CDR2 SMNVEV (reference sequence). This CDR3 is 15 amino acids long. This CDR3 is CASSFLWDRGYGYTF. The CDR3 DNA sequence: TGTGCCAGCAGTTTTCTTTGGGACAGGGGATATGGCTACACCTTC.

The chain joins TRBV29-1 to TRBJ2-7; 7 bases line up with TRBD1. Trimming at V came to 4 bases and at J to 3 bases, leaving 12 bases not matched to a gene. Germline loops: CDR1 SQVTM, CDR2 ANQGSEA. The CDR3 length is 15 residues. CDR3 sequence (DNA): TGCAGCGTTGCGCCCGGGACAGCATTATTCTACGAGCAGTACTTC. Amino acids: CSVAPGTALFYEQYF.

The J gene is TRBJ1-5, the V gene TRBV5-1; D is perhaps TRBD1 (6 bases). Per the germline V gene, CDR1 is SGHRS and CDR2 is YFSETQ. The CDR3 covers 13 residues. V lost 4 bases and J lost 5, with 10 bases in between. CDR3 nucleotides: TGCGCCAGCAGCCAGGACAGCCATCAGCCCCAGCATTTT. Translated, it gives CASSQDSHQPQHF. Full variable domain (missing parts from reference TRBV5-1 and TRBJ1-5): KAGVTQTPRYLIKTRGQQVTLSCSPISGHRSVSWYQQTPGQGLQFLFEYFSETQRNKGNFPGRFSGRQFSNSRSEMNVSTLELGDSALYLCASSQDSHQPQHFGDGTRLSIL.

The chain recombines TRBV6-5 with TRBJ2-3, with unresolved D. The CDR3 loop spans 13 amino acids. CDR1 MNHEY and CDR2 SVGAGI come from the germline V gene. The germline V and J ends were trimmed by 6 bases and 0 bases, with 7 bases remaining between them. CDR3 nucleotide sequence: TGTGCCAGCAGCCTCAGGAGCACAGATACGCAGTATTTT. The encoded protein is CASSLRSTDTQYF.

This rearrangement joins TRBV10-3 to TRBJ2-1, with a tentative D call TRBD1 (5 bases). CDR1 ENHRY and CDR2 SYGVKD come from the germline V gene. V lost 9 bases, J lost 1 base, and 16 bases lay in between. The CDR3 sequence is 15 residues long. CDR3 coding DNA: TGTGCCATTGGCTCTACAGGCGAGTCCTACAATGAGCAGTTCTTC. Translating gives CAIGSTGESYNEQFF.

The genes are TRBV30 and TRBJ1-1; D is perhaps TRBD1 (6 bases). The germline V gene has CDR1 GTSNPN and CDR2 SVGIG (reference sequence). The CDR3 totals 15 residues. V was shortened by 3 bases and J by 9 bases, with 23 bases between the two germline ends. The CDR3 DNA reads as TGTGCCTGGAGCCCACCGGACAGACAGGCGTTACAAGCTTTCTTT. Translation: CAWSPPDRQALQAFF.

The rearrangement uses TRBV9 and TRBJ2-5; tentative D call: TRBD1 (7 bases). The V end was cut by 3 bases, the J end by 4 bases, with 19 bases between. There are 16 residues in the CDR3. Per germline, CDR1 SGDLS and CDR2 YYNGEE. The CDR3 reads CASSEGGRGRGETQYF. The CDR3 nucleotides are TGTGCCAGCAGCGAAGGCGGAAGGGGGCGGGGAGAGACCCAGTACTTC. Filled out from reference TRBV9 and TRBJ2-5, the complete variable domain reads DSGVTQTPKHLITATGQRVTLRCSPRSGDLSVYWYQQSLDQGLQFLIQYYNGEERAKGNILERFSAQQFPDLHSELNLSSLELGDSALYFCASSEGGRGRGETQYFGPGTRLLVL.

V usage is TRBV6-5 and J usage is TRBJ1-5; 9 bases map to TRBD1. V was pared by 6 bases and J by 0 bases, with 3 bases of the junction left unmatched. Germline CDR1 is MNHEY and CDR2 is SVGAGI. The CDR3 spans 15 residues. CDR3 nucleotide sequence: TGTGCCAGCAGACGACAGGGGGGTAGCAATCAGCCCCAGCATTTT. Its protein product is CASRRQGGSNQPQHF.

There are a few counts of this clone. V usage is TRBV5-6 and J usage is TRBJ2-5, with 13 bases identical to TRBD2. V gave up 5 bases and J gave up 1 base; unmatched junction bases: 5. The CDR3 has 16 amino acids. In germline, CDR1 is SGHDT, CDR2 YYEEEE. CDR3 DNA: TGTGCCAGCAGTCATGGACTAGCGGGGGTCCAAGAGACCCAGTACTTC. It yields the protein CASSHGLAGVQETQYF.

The CDR3 DNA follows: TGCAGCGCCGAGACTGTCTACGAGCAGTACTTC. Its translation: CSAETVYEQYF. This chain links TRBV29-1 with TRBJ2-7; D call uncertain. From germline, CDR1 is SQVTM and CDR2 ANQGSEA. CDR3 length: 11 amino acids. The V end lost 7 bases, the J end lost 3 bases, and 10 bases lay between the germline ends.

The CDR3 DNA reads as TGTGCCAGCAGTGAGTGGGGCGGGAGTGGTTACAATGAGCAGTTCTTC. It yields the protein CASSEWGGSGYNEQFF. V usage is TRBV9 and J usage is TRBJ2-1; 7 bases agree with TRBD2. In germline, CDR1 is SGDLS, CDR2 YYNGEE. The trim removed 5 bases at V and 4 bases at J, leaving 12 bases unmatched. This CDR3 region has 16 residues.

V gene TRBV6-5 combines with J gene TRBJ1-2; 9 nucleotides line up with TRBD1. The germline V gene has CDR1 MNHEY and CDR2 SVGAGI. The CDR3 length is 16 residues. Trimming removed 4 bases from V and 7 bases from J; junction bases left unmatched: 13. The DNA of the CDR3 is TGTGCCAGCAGTTTTACCGGGACAGGGTATTACGGTGGCTACACCTTC. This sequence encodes CASSFTGTGYYGGYTF.

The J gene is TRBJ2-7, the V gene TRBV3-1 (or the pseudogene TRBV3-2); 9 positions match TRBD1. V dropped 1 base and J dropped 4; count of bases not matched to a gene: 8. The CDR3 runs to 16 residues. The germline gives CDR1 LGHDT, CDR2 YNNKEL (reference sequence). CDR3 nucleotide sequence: TGTGCCAGCAGCCAAGCGATTACAGGGGGCGCATACGAGCAGTACTTC. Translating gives CASSQAITGGAYEQYF.